This T cell receptor (beta chain) was profiled in a study of T cells after yellow fever vaccination. From the 5' RACE reads, TCRdb called clonotypes with MiXCR, one entry per CDR3 protein. The top ten hold about 20% of the sample, which has 200,000 to 300,000 distinct CDR3 sequences, about 3.9% seen once. In germline, CDR1 is SGHVT, CDR2 SQSDAQ. The CDR3 spans 17 residues. Unmatched junction bases numbered 9, after V lost 4 bases and J lost 2 bases. The table lists this clonotype with many counts. The starting material was PBMCs, obtained 15 days after the yellow fever booster vaccination. This sequence originates from a man between 18 and 29 years old who received the YFV17D yellow fever vaccine. The rearrangement joins TRBV7-4 to TRBJ1-5; 9 bases line up with TRBD1. CDR3 residues: CASSSRQGEFCNQPQHF. As DNA, the CDR3 is TGTGCCAGCAGCTCCCGACAGGGGGAATTTTGCAATCAGCCCCAGCATTTT.